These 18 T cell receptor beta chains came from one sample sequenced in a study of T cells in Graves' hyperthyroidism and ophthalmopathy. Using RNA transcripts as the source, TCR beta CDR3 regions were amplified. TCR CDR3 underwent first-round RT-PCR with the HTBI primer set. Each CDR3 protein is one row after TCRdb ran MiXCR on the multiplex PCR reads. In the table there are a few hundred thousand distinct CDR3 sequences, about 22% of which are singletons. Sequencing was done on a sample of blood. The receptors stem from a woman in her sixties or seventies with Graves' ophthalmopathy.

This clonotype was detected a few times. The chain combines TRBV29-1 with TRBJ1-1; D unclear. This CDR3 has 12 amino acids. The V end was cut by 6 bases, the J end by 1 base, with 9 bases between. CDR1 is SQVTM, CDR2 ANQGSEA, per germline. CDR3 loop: CSVKGGNTEAFF. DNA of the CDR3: TGCAGCGTAAAAGGAGGGAACACTGAAGCTTTCTTT.

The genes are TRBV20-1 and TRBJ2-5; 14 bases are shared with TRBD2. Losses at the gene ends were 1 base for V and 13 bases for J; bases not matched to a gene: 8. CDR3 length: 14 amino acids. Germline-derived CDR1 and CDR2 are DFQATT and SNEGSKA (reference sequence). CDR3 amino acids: CSARVGTSGSRRYF. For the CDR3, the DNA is TGCAGTGCTAGAGTCGGGACTAGCGGGAGCCGAAGGTACTTC.

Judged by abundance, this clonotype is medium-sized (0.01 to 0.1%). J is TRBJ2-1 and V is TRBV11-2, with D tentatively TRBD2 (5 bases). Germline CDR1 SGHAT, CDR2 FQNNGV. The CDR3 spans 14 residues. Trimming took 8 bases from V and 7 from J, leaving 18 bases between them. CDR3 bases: TGTGCCAGCCAAGTGGGAGCTCGGGGAAATGAGCAGTTCTTC. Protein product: CASQVGARGNEQFF.

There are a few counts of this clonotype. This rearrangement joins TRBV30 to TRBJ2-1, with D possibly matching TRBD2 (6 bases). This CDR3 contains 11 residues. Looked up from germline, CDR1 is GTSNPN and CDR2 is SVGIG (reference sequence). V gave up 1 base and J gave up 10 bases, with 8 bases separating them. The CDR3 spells CAWSDRGEQFF. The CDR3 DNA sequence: TGTGCCTGGAGTGACCGGGGGGAGCAGTTCTTC. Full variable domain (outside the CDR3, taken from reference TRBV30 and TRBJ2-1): SQTIHQWPATLVQPVGSPLSLECTVEGTSNPNLYWYRQAAGRGLQLLFYSVGIGQISSEVPQNLSASRPQDRQFILSSKKLLLSDSGFYLCAWSDRGEQFFGPGTRLTVL.

CDR3 in amino acids: CASSLMTGGGSPLHF. For the CDR3, the DNA is TGTGCCAGCAGCCTCATGACAGGGGGCGGTTCACCCCTCCACTTT. The chain recombines TRBV7-3 with TRBJ1-6; TRBD1 matches 10 bases. CDR3 size: 15 residues. In germline, CDR1 is SGHTA, CDR2 FQGTGA. The ends lost 5 bases at V and 9 bases at J; junction bases unmatched: 7.

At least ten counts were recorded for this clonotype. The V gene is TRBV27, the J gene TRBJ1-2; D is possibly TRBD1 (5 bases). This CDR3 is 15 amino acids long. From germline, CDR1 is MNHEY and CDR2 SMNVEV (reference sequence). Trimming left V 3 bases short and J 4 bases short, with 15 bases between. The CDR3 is CASSLTGRKSYGYTF. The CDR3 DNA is TGTGCCAGCAGTTTGACGGGGCGGAAGTCCTATGGCTACACCTTC.

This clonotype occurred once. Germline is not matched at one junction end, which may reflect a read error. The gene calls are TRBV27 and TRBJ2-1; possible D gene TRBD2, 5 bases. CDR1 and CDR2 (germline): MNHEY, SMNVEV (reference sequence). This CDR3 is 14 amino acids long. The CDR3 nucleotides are TGTGGCAGCAGTCCCGAGCGGTCTACCGATGAGCAGTTCTTC. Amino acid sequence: CGSSPERSTDEQFF.

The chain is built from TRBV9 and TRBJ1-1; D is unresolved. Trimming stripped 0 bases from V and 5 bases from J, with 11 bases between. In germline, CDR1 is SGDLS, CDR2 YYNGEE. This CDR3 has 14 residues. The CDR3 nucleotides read TGTGCCAGCAGCGTAGCTGAGATGGGAACTGAAGCTTTCTTT. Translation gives CASSVAEMGTEAFF.

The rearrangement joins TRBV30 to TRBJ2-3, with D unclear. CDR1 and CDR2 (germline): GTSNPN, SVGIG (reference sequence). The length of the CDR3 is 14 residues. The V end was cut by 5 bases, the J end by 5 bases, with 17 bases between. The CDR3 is CAWAPYAGLDTQYF. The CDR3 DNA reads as TGTGCCTGGGCCCCTTACGCCGGGCTAGATACGCAGTATTTT.

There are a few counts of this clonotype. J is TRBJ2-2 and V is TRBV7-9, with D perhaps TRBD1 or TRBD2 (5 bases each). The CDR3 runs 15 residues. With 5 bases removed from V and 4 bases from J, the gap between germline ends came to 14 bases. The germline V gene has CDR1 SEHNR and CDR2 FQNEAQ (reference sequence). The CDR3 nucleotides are TGTGCCAGCAGCCGACGGGGCCAGAGCACCGGGGAGCTGTTTTTT. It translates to CASSRRGQSTGELFF.

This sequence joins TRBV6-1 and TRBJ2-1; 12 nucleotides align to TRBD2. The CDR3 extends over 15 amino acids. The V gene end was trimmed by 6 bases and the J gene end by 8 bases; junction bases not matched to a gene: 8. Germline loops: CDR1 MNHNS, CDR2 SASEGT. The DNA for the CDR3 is TGTGCCAGCAGCAAGACTAGCGGGAGCGGGCATGAGCAGTTCTTC. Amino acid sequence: CASSKTSGSGHEQFF.

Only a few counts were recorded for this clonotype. CDR3 protein: CSVGAGGGRNEKLFF. CDR3 coding DNA: TGCAGCGTTGGGGCCGGGGGGGGACGTAATGAAAAACTGTTTTTT. This rearrangement joins TRBV29-1 to TRBJ1-4; D perhaps matches TRBD1 (5 bases). V was clipped by 4 bases and J by 4 bases, with 16 bases between them. Germline assignment: CDR1 SQVTM and CDR2 ANQGSEA. This CDR3 is 15 amino acids long.

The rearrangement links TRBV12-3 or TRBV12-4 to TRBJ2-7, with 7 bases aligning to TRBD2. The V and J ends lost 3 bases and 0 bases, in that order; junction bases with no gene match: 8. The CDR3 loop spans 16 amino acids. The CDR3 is CASSFRWGGASYEQYF. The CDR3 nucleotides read TGTGCCAGCAGTTTTCGCTGGGGAGGGGCCTCCTACGAGCAGTACTTC.

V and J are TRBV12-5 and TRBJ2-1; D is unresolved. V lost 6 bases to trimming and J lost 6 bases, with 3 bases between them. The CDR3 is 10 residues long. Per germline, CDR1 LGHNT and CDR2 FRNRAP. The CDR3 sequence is CASGINEQFF. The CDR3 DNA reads TGTGCTAGTGGGATCAATGAGCAGTTCTTC.

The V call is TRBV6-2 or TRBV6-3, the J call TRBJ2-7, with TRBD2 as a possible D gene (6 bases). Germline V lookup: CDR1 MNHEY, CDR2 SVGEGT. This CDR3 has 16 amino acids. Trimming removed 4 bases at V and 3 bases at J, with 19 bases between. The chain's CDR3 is CASSSQRGLLLYEQYF. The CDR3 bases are TGTGCCAGCAGTTCCCAGAGGGGACTGCTCCTCTACGAGCAGTACTTC.

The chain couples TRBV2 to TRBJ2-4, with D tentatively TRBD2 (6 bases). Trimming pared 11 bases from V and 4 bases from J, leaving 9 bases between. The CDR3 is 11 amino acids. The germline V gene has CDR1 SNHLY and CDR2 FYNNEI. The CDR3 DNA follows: TGTGCCGGCGGGAAGAAAAACATTCAGTACTTC. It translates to CAGGKKNIQYF.

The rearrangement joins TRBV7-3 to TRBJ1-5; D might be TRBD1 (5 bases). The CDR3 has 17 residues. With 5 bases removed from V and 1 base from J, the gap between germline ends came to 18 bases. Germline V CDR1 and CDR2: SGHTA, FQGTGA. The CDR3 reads CASSQSGPFTSNQPQHF. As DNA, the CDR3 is TGTGCCAGCAGCCAGTCGGGGCCTTTCACGAGCAATCAGCCCCAGCATTTT.

CDR3 in amino acids: CASSYSRGGGYTF. Written as DNA, the CDR3 is TGTGCCAGCAGTTACTCTAGGGGGGGTGGCTACACCTTC. This chain connects TRBV6-6 to TRBJ1-2, with D possibly TRBD1 on 6 matching bases. Deletions cut 0 bases from V and 7 bases from J, with 9 bases between. Germline CDR1 and CDR2: MNHNY and SVGAGI (reference sequence). This CDR3 spans 13 amino acids.